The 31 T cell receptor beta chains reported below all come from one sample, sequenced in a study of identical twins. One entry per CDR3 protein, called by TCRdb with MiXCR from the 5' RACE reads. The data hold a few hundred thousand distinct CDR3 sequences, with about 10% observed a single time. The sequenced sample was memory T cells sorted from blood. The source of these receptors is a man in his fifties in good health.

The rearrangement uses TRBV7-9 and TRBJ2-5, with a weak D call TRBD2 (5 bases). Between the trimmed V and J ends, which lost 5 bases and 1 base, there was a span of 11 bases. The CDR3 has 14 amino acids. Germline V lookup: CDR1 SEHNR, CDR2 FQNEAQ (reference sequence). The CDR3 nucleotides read TGTGCCAGCAGCCGAGGGTGGGTCCAAGAGACCCAGTACTTC. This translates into CASSRGWVQETQYF.

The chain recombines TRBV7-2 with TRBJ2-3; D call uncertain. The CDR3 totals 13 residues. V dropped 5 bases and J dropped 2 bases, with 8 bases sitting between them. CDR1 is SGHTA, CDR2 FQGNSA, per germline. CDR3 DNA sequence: TGTGCCAGCAGCCAATCGAACACAGATACGCAGTATTTT. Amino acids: CASSQSNTDTQYF.

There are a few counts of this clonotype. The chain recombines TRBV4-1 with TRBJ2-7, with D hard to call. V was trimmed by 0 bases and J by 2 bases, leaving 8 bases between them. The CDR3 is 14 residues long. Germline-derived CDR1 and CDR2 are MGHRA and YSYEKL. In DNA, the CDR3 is TGCGCCAGCAGCCAAGAAGCCACCGCCTACGAGCAGTACTTC. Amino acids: CASSQEATAYEQYF.

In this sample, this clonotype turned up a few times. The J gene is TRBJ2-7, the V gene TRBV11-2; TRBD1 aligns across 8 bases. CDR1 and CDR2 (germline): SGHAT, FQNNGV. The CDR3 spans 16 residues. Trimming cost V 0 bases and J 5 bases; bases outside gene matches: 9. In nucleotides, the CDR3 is TGTGCCAGCAGCTTAGATAGGCAGGGGGCTGTGGACGAGCAGTACTTC. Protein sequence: CASSLDRQGAVDEQYF. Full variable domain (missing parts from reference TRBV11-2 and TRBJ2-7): EAGVAQSPRYKIIEKRQSVAFWCNPISGHATLYWYQQILGQGPKLLIQFQNNGVVDDSQLPKDRFSAERLKGVDSTLKIQPAKLEDSAVYLCASSLDRQGAVDEQYFGPGTRLTVT.

The DNA for the CDR3 is TGTGCCAGCAGCCAAGATGTACGAACCTACGAGCAGTACTTC. This codes for CASSQDVRTYEQYF. J is TRBJ2-7 and V is TRBV3-1, with D uncertain. Trimming pared 0 bases from V and 2 bases from J, leaving 8 bases between. The CDR3 is made up of 14 amino acids. Germline CDR1 reads LGHDT; CDR2 reads YNNKEL (reference sequence).

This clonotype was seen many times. The CDR3 DNA reads as TGTGCCAGCAGCCAGGTTAGCGGGAGGATTCTCCACGAGCAGTACTTC. Amino acid sequence: CASSQVSGRILHEQYF. This chain joins TRBV4-2 and TRBJ2-7; 10 bases map to TRBD2. Trimming cost V 3 bases and J 5 bases; bases outside gene matches: 10. Germline-derived CDR1 and CDR2 are LGHNA and YNFKEQ. CDR3 length equals 16 residues.

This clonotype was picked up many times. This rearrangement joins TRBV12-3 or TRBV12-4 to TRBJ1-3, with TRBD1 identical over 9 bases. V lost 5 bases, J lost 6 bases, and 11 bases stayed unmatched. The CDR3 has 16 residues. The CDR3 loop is CASSRPAGQGSNTIYF. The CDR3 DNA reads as TGTGCCAGCAGTAGACCTGCGGGACAGGGTTCAAACACCATATATTTT.

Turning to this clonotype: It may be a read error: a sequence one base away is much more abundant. The DNA for the CDR3 is TGTGCCAGCAGCCAAGACTTGGTGGCCAATGAGCGGTTCTTC. Translated, it gives CASSQDLVANERFF. V is TRBV3-1 and J is TRBJ2-1; D is unresolved. The CDR3 totals 14 residues. Germline CDR1 reads LGHDT; CDR2 reads YNNKEL (reference sequence).

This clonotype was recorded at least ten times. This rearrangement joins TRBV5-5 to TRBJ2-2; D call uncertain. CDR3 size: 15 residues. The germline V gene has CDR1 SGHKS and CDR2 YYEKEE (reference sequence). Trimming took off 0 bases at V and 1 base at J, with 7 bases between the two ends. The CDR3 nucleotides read TGTGCCAGCAGCTTGGTTCTGGGGAACACCGGGGAGCTGTTTTTT. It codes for CASSLVLGNTGELFF.

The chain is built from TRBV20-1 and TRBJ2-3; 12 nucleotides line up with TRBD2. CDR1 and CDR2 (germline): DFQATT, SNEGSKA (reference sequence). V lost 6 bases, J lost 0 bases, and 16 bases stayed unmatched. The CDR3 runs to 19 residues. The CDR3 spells CSARTLPGLAGSSTDTQYF. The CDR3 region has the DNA TGCAGTGCCCGTACCCTCCCGGGACTAGCGGGCAGTAGCACAGATACGCAGTATTTT.

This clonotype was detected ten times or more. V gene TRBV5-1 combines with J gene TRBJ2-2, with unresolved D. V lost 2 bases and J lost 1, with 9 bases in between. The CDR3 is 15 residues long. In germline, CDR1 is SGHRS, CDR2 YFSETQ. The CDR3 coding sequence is TGCGCCAGCAGCTTTCCTAGTCGGAACACCGGGGAGCTGTTTTTT. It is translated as CASSFPSRNTGELFF.

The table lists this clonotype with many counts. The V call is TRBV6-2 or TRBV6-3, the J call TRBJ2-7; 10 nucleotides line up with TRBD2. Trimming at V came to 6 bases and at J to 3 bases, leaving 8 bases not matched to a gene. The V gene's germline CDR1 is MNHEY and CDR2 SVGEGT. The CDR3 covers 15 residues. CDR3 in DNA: TGTGCCAGCAGCCTCACAGCGGGGGGGATCTACGAGCAGTACTTC. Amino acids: CASSLTAGGIYEQYF.

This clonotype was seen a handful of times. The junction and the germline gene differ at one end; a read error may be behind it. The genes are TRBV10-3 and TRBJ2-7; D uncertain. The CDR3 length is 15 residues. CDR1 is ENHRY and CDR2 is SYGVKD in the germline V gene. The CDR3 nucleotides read TGTGCCATCAGTGAGTCTAAGCCGGGTAGCTACGAGCAGTGCTTC. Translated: CAISESKPGSYEQCF.

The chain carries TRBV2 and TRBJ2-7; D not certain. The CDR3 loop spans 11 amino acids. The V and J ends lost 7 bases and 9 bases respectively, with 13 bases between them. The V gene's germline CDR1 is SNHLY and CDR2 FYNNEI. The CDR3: CASKTDTVQYF. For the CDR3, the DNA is TGTGCCAGCAAAACCGACACGGTGCAGTACTTC.

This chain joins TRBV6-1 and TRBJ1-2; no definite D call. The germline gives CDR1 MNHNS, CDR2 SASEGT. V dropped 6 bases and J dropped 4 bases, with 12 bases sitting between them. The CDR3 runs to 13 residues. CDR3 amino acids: CASRDGRIYGYTF. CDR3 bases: TGTGCCAGCAGGGATGGACGGATCTATGGCTACACCTTC.

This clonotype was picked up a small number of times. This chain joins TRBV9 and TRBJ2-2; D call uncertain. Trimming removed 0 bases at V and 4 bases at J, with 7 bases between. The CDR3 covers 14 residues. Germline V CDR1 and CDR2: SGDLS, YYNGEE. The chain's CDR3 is CASSVVSTTGELFF. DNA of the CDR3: TGTGCCAGCAGCGTAGTGTCTACCACCGGGGAGCTGTTTTTT.

As DNA, the CDR3 is TGTGCCAGCGGGGGGGGAGCTTGGACGCAGTATTTT. Its translation: CASGGGAWTQYF. The chain employs TRBV27 and TRBJ2-3, with 7 bases lining up with TRBD2. The CDR3 length is 12 residues. V shed 8 bases, J shed 9 bases, and the junction held 8 bases outside the gene matches. Germline V gene lookup returns CDR1 MNHEY and CDR2 SMNVEV (reference sequence).

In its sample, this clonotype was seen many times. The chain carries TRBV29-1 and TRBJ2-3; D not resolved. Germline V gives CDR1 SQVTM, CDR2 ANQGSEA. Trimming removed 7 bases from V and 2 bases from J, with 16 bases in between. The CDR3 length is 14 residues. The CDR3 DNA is TGCAGCGCCACATTAGGATACCACACAGATACGCAGTATTTT. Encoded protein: CSATLGYHTDTQYF.

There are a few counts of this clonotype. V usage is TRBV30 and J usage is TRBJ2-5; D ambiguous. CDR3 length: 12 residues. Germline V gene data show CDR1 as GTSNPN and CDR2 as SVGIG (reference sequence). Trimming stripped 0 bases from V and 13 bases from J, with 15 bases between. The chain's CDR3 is CAWSVASPTRYF. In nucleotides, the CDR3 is TGTGCCTGGAGTGTAGCGAGCCCCACGCGGTACTTC.

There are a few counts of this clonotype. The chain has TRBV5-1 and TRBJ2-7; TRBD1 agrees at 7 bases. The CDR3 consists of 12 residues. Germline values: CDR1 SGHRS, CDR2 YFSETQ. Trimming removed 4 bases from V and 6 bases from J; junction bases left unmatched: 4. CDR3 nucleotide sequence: TGCGCCAGCAGCCCGACAGGGTTCGAGCAGTACTTC. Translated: CASSPTGFEQYF.

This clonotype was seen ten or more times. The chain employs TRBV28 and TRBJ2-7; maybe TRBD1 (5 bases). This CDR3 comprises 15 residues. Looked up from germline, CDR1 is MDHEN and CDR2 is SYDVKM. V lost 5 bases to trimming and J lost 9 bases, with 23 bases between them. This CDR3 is CASSSPTGANYRQYF. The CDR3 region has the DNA TGTGCCAGCAGTAGCCCTACAGGAGCCAACTATAGGCAGTACTTC.

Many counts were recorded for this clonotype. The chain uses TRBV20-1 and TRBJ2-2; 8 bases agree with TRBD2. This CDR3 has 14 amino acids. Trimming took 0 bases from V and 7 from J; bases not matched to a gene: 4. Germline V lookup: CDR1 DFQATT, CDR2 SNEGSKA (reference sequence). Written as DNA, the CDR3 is TGCAGTGCTAGAGAAGCGGGAGTTGACGGGGAGCTGTTTTTT. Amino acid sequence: CSAREAGVDGELFF.

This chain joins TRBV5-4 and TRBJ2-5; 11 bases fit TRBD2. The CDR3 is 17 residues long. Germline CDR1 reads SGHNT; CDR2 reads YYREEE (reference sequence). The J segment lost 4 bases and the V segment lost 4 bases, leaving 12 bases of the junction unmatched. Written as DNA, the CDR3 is TGTGCCAGCAGCGGGACTAGCGGTCTCATTATGGGAGAGACCCAGTACTTC. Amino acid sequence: CASSGTSGLIMGETQYF.

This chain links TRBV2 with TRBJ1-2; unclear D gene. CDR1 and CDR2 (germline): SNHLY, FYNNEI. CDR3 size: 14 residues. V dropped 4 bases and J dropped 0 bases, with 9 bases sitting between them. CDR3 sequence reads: CASSGFTANYGYTF. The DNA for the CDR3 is TGTGCCAGCAGTGGGTTTACAGCTAACTATGGCTACACCTTC.

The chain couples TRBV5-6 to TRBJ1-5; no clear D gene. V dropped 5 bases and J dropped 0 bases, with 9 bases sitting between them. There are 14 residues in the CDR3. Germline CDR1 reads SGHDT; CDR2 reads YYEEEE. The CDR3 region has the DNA TGTGCCAGCAGTCTGGCAGGTAGCAATCAGCCCCAGCATTTT. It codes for CASSLAGSNQPQHF.

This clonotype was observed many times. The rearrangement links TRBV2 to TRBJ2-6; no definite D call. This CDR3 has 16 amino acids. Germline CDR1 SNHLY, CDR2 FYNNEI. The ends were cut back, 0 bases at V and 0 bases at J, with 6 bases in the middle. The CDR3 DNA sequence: TGTGCCAGCAGTGAAGCGGGCAACTCTGGGGCCAACGTCCTGACTTTC. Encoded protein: CASSEAGNSGANVLTF.

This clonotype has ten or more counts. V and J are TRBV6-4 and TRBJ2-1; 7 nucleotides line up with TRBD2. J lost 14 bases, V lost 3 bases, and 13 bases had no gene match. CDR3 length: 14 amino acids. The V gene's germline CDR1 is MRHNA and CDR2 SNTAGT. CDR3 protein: CASSEFSGEGRKFF. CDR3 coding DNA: TGTGCCAGCAGTGAATTTTCGGGGGAGGGCCGGAAGTTCTTC.

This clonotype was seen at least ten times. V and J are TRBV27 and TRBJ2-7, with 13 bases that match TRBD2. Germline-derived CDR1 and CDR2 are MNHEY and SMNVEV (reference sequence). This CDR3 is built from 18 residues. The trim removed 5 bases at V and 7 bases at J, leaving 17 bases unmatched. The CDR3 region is CASSLYPSTSGGALEQYF. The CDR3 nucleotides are TGTGCCAGCAGTCTCTACCCTTCCACTAGCGGGGGGGCCCTGGAGCAGTACTTC.

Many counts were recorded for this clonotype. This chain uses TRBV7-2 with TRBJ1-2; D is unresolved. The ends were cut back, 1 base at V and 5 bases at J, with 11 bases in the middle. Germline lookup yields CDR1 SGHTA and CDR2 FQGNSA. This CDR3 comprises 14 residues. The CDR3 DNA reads TGTGCCAGCAGCTTAGAACGGGGATTATATGGCTACACCTTC. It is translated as CASSLERGLYGYTF.

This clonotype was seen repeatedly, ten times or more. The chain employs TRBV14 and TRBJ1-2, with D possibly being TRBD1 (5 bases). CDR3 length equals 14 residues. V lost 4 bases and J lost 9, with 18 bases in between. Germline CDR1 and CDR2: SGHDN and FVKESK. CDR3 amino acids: CASSPLGGGSSYTF. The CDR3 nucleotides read TGTGCCAGCAGCCCCCTTGGCGGGGGATCAAGCTACACCTTC.

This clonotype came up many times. CDR3 amino acids: CAISGGLAYEQYF. The CDR3 coding sequence is TGTGCCATCAGTGGGGGACTAGCGTACGAGCAGTACTTC. The V gene is TRBV10-3, the J gene TRBJ2-7; 10 bases match TRBD2. The V and J ends lost 4 bases and 4 bases, in that order; junction bases with no gene match: 1. This CDR3 has 13 amino acids. Germline V CDR1 and CDR2: ENHRY, SYGVKD.